The clone carrying this T cell receptor beta chain is labeled as large. Its matching antigen is unknown. These data belong to a study of chemoradiotherapy in HPV16-positive cancers. Study conclusions and caveats: HPV-responsive T-cell expansion during chemoradiotherapy was linked to improved recurrence-free survival in HPV16-positive patients. During treatment, candidate HPV-specific clones and E7-related motifs expanded in tumor.

The repertoire was sequenced with immunoSEQ multiplex PCR; TCRdb's copy has only in-frame clones and lacks some. The sample lists some 12,000 clones, around 66% occurring once. The CDR3 spans 16 residues. With 1 base removed from V and 0 bases from J, the gap between germline ends came to 10 bases. Germline V gene lookup returns CDR1 MGHRA and CDR2 YSYEKL. The chain has TRBV4-1 and TRBJ1-5; D not certain. The sample was collected from a patient who underwent chemoradiotherapy. The origin of this receptor is a human donor with HPV-associated anogenital cancer. In DNA form, the CDR3 reads TGCGCCAGCAGCCAAGGTGCCGGGTATAGCAATCAGCCCCAGCATTTT. As protein: CASSQGAGYSNQPQHF.